A single sample is the source of the 30 T cell receptor beta chains below, sequenced in a study of PD-L1 blockade in urothelial cancer. Here immunoSEQ multiplex PCR was the method, and the copy in TCRdb shows in-frame clones only, minus some. Counted here are around 30,000 clones, roughly 80% occurring once; the ten biggest clones make up around 3%. Time point given: peripheral blood 6 weeks after treatment start. This specimen consisted of PBMCs, obtained around atezolizumab (anti-PD-L1) treatment. The source of these receptors is a man in his 70s with urothelial cancer.

V and J are TRBV19 and TRBJ2-2; possibly TRBD2 for D (5 bases). V was clipped by 5 bases and J by 3 bases, with 13 bases between them. Germline V gene sequence: CDR1 LNHDA, CDR2 SQIVND (reference sequence). The CDR3 has 15 amino acids. The CDR3 DNA reads as TGTGCCAGTAGTCCGGCTAGCTGGCACACCGGGGAGCTGTTTTTT. Translating it yields CASSPASWHTGELFF.

The chain recombines TRBV27 with TRBJ1-1; D may be TRBD1 (6 bases). V was pared by 2 bases and J by 5 bases, with 12 bases between. The CDR3 sequence is 14 residues long. Per the germline V gene, CDR1 is MNHEY and CDR2 is SMNVEV (reference sequence). The CDR3 spells CASSLQGKETEAFF. The DNA for the CDR3 is TGTGCCAGCAGTTTACAGGGGAAGGAGACTGAAGCTTTCTTT.

The rearrangement uses TRBV7-2 and TRBJ1-3; unclear D gene. V lost 2 bases and J lost 0, with 5 bases in between. CDR1 SGHTA and CDR2 FQGNSA come from the germline V gene. The CDR3 is made up of 14 amino acids. For the CDR3, the DNA is TGTGCCAGCAGCTTAAGCTACTCTGGAAACACCATATATTTT. The encoded protein is CASSLSYSGNTIYF.

The rearrangement uses TRBV27 and TRBJ1-4, with a tentative D call TRBD1 (5 bases). CDR1 and CDR2 (germline): MNHEY, SMNVEV (reference sequence). The CDR3 is 15 amino acids. Trimming pared 6 bases from V and 5 bases from J, leaving 16 bases between. CDR3 DNA: TGTGCCAGCAGGATAATCGGGACTGTGAATGAAAAACTGTTTTTT. Translating it yields CASRIIGTVNEKLFF.

The rearrangement links TRBV9 to TRBJ1-2; D might be TRBD1 (5 bases). The ends were cut back, 0 bases at V and 4 bases at J, with 13 bases in the middle. The CDR3 has 15 residues. Germline loops: CDR1 SGDLS, CDR2 YYNGEE. The CDR3 nucleotides are TGTGCCAGCAGCGTAGCTCTCGGGGGGGGCTATGGCTACACCTTC. As protein: CASSVALGGGYGYTF.

This chain connects TRBV19 to TRBJ2-1, with 10 positions matching TRBD2. Per germline, CDR1 LNHDA and CDR2 SQIVND (reference sequence). V gave up 5 bases and J gave up 7 bases; unmatched junction bases: 8. The CDR3 consists of 15 residues. The CDR3 sequence is CASSDPTAGGNEQFF. CDR3 nucleotide sequence: TGTGCCAGTAGTGACCCGACAGCGGGAGGGAATGAGCAGTTCTTC.

The rearrangement uses TRBV5-3 and TRBJ2-3; TRBD1 aligns across 8 bases. TRBV5-3 is labeled an ORF, and its function is uncertain. V trimming: 7 bases; J trimming: 2 bases; junction bases outside the gene matches: 15. The CDR3 extends over 17 amino acids. The CDR3 here is CAREPKDRDKYTDTQYF. The CDR3 DNA reads TGTGCCAGAGAACCGAAGGACAGGGATAAGTACACAGATACGCAGTATTTT.

The V call is TRBV7-8, the J call TRBJ2-7, with 7 bases lining up with TRBD1. Trimming took 2 bases from V and 2 from J; bases not matched to a gene: 9. Germline V gene data show CDR1 as SGHVS and CDR2 as FQNEAQ. The CDR3 spans 16 residues. DNA of the CDR3: TGTGCCAGCAGCTTAACGATGGGGACAGTAGCCTACGAGCAGTACTTC. Amino acid sequence: CASSLTMGTVAYEQYF.

The chain combines TRBV6-1 with TRBJ2-2; 9 bases map to TRBD2. The germline CDR1 and CDR2 sequences are MNHNS and SASEGT. The trim removed 4 bases at V and 4 bases at J, leaving 10 bases unmatched. The CDR3 extends over 17 amino acids. CDR3 protein: CASSAKAGGSTTGELFF. CDR3 coding DNA: TGTGCCAGCAGTGCTAAAGCGGGAGGCTCTACCACCGGGGAGCTGTTTTTT.

The chain is built from TRBV6-6 and TRBJ2-7, with D possibly TRBD1 on 5 matching bases. V lost 6 bases to trimming and J lost 0 bases, with 18 bases between them. There are 16 residues in the CDR3. Germline values: CDR1 MNHNY, CDR2 SVGAGI (reference sequence). As DNA, the CDR3 is TGTGCCAGCAGCTTAGGACATCCTGAAAGCTCCTACGAGCAGTACTTC. Its translation is CASSLGHPESSYEQYF.

About this clone: The sample contains more than one DNA sequence encoding this CDR3. The rearrangement joins TRBV5-1 to TRBJ1-1, with TRBD1 matching over 7 bases. This CDR3 spans 14 amino acids. Per the germline V gene, CDR1 is SGHRS and CDR2 is YFSETQ. The V gene end was trimmed by 3 bases and the J gene end by 4 bases; junction bases not matched to a gene: 6. CDR3 DNA: TGCGCCAGCAGCTCAGGGGGACGCGGCACTGAAGCTTTCTTT. As protein: CASSSGGRGTEAFF.

This clone was picked up a small number of times. This chain uses TRBV18 with TRBJ2-6; TRBD1 is a possible D gene (6 bases). CDR1 KGHSH and CDR2 LQKENI come from the germline V gene. Trimming pared 3 bases from V and 2 bases from J, leaving 11 bases between. The CDR3 extends over 16 amino acids. Here the CDR3 DNA reads TGTGCCAGCTCACCCCTACAGGGAACTGGGGCCAACGTCCTGACTTTC. This codes for CASSPLQGTGANVLTF.

The V and J genes are TRBV6-1 and TRBJ1-2; D gene uncertain. The length of the CDR3 is 14 residues. Between the trimmed V and J ends, which lost 1 base and 5 bases, there was a span of 11 bases. Germline V gene data show CDR1 as MNHNS and CDR2 as SASEGT. The DNA of the CDR3 is TGTGCCAGCAGTGAAGAGGGAGTACATTATGGCTACACCTTC. Amino acids: CASSEEGVHYGYTF.

The chain couples TRBV28 to TRBJ1-2; D might be TRBD1 (6 bases). The CDR3 loop spans 14 amino acids. Per germline, CDR1 MDHEN and CDR2 SYDVKM. Trimming removed 4 bases at V and 4 bases at J, with 13 bases between. The chain's CDR3 is CASSSRTATYGYTF. The CDR3 nucleotides read TGTGCCAGCAGTTCCCGGACAGCGACCTATGGCTACACCTTC.

This rearrangement joins TRBV9 to TRBJ2-1; 9 nucleotides align to TRBD2. The junction had 3 bases not matched to a gene; V was cut back by 0 bases and J by 8 bases. The CDR3 is made up of 14 amino acids. Germline CDR1 SGDLS, CDR2 YYNGEE. The DNA of the CDR3 is TGTGCCAGCAGCGTAGTGTCTAGCGGGGATGAGCAGTTCTTC. Its translation: CASSVVSSGDEQFF.

The chain combines TRBV7-3 with TRBJ2-1; D gene uncertain. This CDR3 comprises 15 residues. Germline V gene lookup returns CDR1 SGHTA and CDR2 FQGTGA. With 2 bases removed from V and 0 bases from J, the gap between germline ends came to 8 bases. The DNA for the CDR3 is TGTGCCAGCAGCTTACTCGCGAGCTCCTACAATGAGCAGTTCTTC. It yields the protein CASSLLASSYNEQFF.

The chain couples TRBV5-1 to TRBJ1-1; perhaps TRBD1 as D (5 bases). The CDR3 consists of 14 residues. V gave up 2 bases and J gave up 1 base, with 9 bases separating them. Per germline, CDR1 SGHRS and CDR2 YFSETQ. The CDR3 region is CASSLLGQNTEAFF. The CDR3 nucleotides read TGCGCCAGCAGCTTATTAGGACAGAACACTGAAGCTTTCTTT. The full variable domain, rest sourced from reference TRBV5-1 and TRBJ1-1, is KAGVTQTPRYLIKTRGQQVTLSCSPISGHRSVSWYQQTPGQGLQFLFEYFSETQRNKGNFPGRFSGRQFSNSRSEMNVSTLELGDSALYLCASSLLGQNTEAFFGQGTRLTVV.

The V and J genes are TRBV29-1 and TRBJ1-1, with 7 nucleotides matching TRBD1. The trim removed 5 bases at V and 7 bases at J, leaving 7 bases unmatched. Germline CDR1 and CDR2: SQVTM and ANQGSEA. This CDR3 spans 12 amino acids. The CDR3 DNA reads TGCAGCGTTCATTGGCCAGGGGGTGAAGCTTTCTTT. It specifies CSVHWPGGEAFF.

V usage is TRBV28 and J usage is TRBJ2-1; 10 bases agree with TRBD1. From germline, CDR1 is MDHEN and CDR2 SYDVKM. The V gene end was trimmed by 10 bases and the J gene end by 2 bases; junction bases not matched to a gene: 17. The CDR3 consists of 18 residues. The CDR3, as DNA: TGTGCCACCACGGGGGACAGGGGCTTCATTTTACCCTACAATGAGCAGTTCTTC. Protein product: CATTGDRGFILPYNEQFF.

The V gene is TRBV7-6, the J gene TRBJ2-5; 11 bases map to TRBD1. From germline, CDR1 is SGHVS and CDR2 FNYEAQ. The trim removed 8 bases at V and 4 bases at J, leaving 9 bases unmatched. The CDR3 sequence is 15 residues long. The CDR3: CASVGLGTGGETQYF. The CDR3 DNA sequence: TGTGCCAGCGTAGGACTTGGGACAGGGGGAGAGACCCAGTACTTC.

This chain links TRBV7-2 with TRBJ2-7; tentatively, D is TRBD2 (7 bases). CDR1 SGHTA and CDR2 FQGNSA come from the germline V gene. This CDR3 is built from 15 residues. V was clipped by 5 bases and J by 4 bases, with 18 bases between them. For the CDR3, the DNA is TGTGCCAGCAGCGGCGGGGGAACAGGGAGGTACGAGCAGTACTTC. It codes for CASSGGGTGRYEQYF.

The chain links TRBV7-2 to TRBJ1-5; D not certain. Germline CDR1 reads SGHTA; CDR2 reads FQGNSA. V was clipped by 2 bases and J by 2 bases, with 7 bases between them. The CDR3 spans 14 residues. This CDR3 reads CASSLFGGNQPQHF. For the CDR3, the DNA is TGTGCCAGCAGCTTATTCGGGGGCAATCAGCCCCAGCATTTT.

This clone was counted between two and nine times. The V gene is TRBV5-1, the J gene TRBJ2-2; TRBD2 matches at 8 bases. Germline lookup yields CDR1 SGHRS and CDR2 YFSETQ. With V trimmed by 4 bases and J by 6 bases, 8 bases remained unmatched. This CDR3 has 15 residues. CDR3 in DNA: TGCGCCAGCAGCCGCTCGGGACTAGTAGCCGGGGAGCTGTTTTTT. This encodes CASSRSGLVAGELFF.

This clone turned up a few times. The CDR3 DNA reads as TGTGCCAGTAGTGCCCTGGACAGGGGTTTGCAACAGCCCCAGCATTTT. It is translated as CASSALDRGLQQPQHF. The rearrangement links TRBV19 to TRBJ1-5; 9 bases match TRBD1. The trim removed 5 bases at V and 7 bases at J, leaving 12 bases unmatched. This CDR3 contains 16 residues. Germline CDR1 and CDR2: LNHDA and SQIVND (reference sequence).

This clone has more than one count but fewer than ten. The J gene is TRBJ1-1, the V gene TRBV7-3; the D is unclear. The CDR3 sequence is 13 residues long. CDR1 is SGHTA and CDR2 is FQGTGA in the germline V gene. The ends were cut back, 5 bases at V and 7 bases at J, with 14 bases in the middle. CDR3 DNA sequence: TGTGCCAGCAGCCCTGGGCGGGTAGATGAAGCTTTCTTT. It encodes CASSPGRVDEAFF. Drawing the rest from reference TRBV7-3 and TRBJ1-1, the complete variable domain is GAGVSQTPSNKVTEKGKYVELRCDPISGHTALYWYRQSLGQGPEFLIYFQGTGAADDSGLPNDRFFAVRPEGSVSTLKIQRTERGDSAVYLCASSPGRVDEAFFGQGTRLTVV.

This sequence joins TRBV27 and TRBJ2-2; D unclear. The CDR3 sequence is 14 residues long. Between the trimmed V and J ends, which lost 5 bases and 3 bases, there was a span of 10 bases. CDR1 and CDR2 from the germline V gene are MNHEY and SMNVEV (reference sequence). This chain's CDR3 is CASSPSYYTGELFF. CDR3 nucleotides: TGTGCCAGCAGTCCCTCCTACTACACCGGGGAGCTGTTTTTT.

The chain has TRBV21-1 and TRBJ1-5. TRBV21-1 is assigned pseudogene status. The CDR3 has 12 residues. As DNA, the CDR3 is TGTGCCAGCACCGGGGATCACCAGCCCCAGCATTTT. This gives the protein CASTGDHQPQHF.

The rearrangement uses TRBV28 and TRBJ2-1; 10 bases match TRBD2. The length of the CDR3 is 16 residues. Per germline, CDR1 MDHEN and CDR2 SYDVKM. V shed 10 bases and J 15 bases; nucleotides not matched to a gene: 24. The CDR3 spells CATHRSGAGGPTFVFF. As DNA, the CDR3 is TGTGCCACTCATCGGTCGGGAGCGGGAGGGCCGACGTTTGTGTTCTTC. Filled out from reference TRBV28 and TRBJ2-1, the complete variable domain reads DVKVTQSSRYLVKRTGEKVFLECVQDMDHENMFWYRQDPGLGLRLIYFSYDVKMKEKGDIPEGYSVSREKKERFSLILESASTNQTSMYLCATHRSGAGGPTFVFFGPGTRLTVL.

This chain connects TRBV9 to TRBJ1-1; D uncertain. The CDR3 length is 16 residues. Germline CDR1 and CDR2: SGDLS and YYNGEE. The V end was cut by 0 bases, the J end by 5 bases, with 17 bases between. The CDR3 nucleotides read TGTGCCAGCAGCGTAGCTGGGTTCAGAGGGCATACTGAAGCTTTCTTT. As protein: CASSVAGFRGHTEAFF.

This chain's CDR3 is CASTREGNSGNTIYF. As DNA, the CDR3 is TGCGCCAGCACCCGAGAGGGTAACTCTGGAAACACCATATATTTT. The chain uses TRBV5-1 and TRBJ1-3; no firm D call. Trimming took 6 bases from V and 0 from J, leaving 13 bases between them. CDR1 and CDR2 from the germline V gene are SGHRS and YFSETQ. The CDR3 extends over 15 amino acids. The whole variable domain, filled in from reference TRBV5-1 and TRBJ1-3, reads KAGVTQTPRYLIKTRGQQVTLSCSPISGHRSVSWYQQTPGQGLQFLFEYFSETQRNKGNFPGRFSGRQFSNSRSEMNVSTLELGDSALYLCASTREGNSGNTIYFGEGSWLTVV.